This TCR beta chain was recorded in a study of cytotoxic CD8 clonotypes in ibrutinib-treated CLL. Across the study: Response sampling occurred after a median around 12 months of treatment (range 6 to 36). Across samples, productive templates numbered approximately 250,000 and productive rearrangements reached 80,000 to 100,000 on average. General study points: Baseline clonality exceeded age-matched healthy donors and tracked circulating CD8+ T-cell counts.

Notes on this clone: What it binds is not known.

Here immunoSEQ multiplex PCR was the method, and the copy in TCRdb shows in-frame clones only, minus some. The repertoire holds about 76,000 clones, with approximately 82% as singletons. Roughly 1.8 micrograms of genomic DNA (from cryopreserved PBMCs) were used for TCR beta libraries. With V trimmed by 6 bases and J by 4 bases, 7 bases remained unmatched. The CDR3 extends over 14 amino acids. Germline loops: CDR1 MNHEY, CDR2 SMNVEV (reference sequence). The specimen was PBMCs, collected after 24 months of ibrutinib treatment. The chain recombines TRBV27 with TRBJ2-5, with TRBD1 matching over 8 bases. This clonotype was obtained from a human donor with chronic lymphocytic leukemia. CDR3 loop: CASSISTGGETQYF. Written as DNA, the CDR3 is TGTGCCAGCAGCATCTCAACAGGGGGAGAGACCCAGTACTTC.